One sample yielded the 8 T cell receptor beta chains listed below, sequenced in a study of T cells in Graves' hyperthyroidism and ophthalmopathy. Amplified TCR beta CDR3 regions came from RNA transcripts. With the HTBI primer set, the TCR CDR3 went through a first round of RT-PCR. TCRdb reprocessed the multiplex PCR reads via MiXCR and lists one record per CDR3 protein. There are 500,000 to 650,000 distinct CDR3 sequences in the sample; around 15% occur only once, and around 14% lies in the top ten. The material sequenced was blood. The receptor source for this set is a woman in her forties with Graves' hyperthyroidism.

The chain is built from TRBV12-5 and TRBJ1-1; D call uncertain. Trimming shortened V by 5 bases and J by 1 base, and 5 bases separated the two germline ends. This CDR3 region has 12 residues. Germline assignment: CDR1 LGHNT and CDR2 FRNRAP. CDR3 nucleotide sequence: TGTGCTAGTGGTGGGTCGAACACTGAAGCTTTCTTT. This codes for CASGGSNTEAFF.

This clonotype was seen at least ten times. This chain uses TRBV6-1 with TRBJ1-4; 8 bases map to TRBD1. Trimming at V came to 3 bases and at J to 4 bases, leaving 4 bases not matched to a gene. Germline V gene data show CDR1 as MNHNS and CDR2 as SASEGT. This CDR3 spans 15 amino acids. In DNA, the CDR3 is TGTGCCAGCAGTGAGCTGACAGGGGTTAATGAAAAACTGTTTTTT. Translating gives CASSELTGVNEKLFF.

This clonotype was observed a few times. The chain recombines TRBV27 with TRBJ1-5; D is unresolved. Germline V CDR1 and CDR2: MNHEY, SMNVEV (reference sequence). With 0 bases removed from V and 11 bases from J, the gap between germline ends came to 17 bases. The CDR3 runs 15 residues. CDR3 DNA: TGTGCCAGCAGTTTATCGGGAAACAGTGACCCGGCCCAGCATTTT. It codes for CASSLSGNSDPAQHF.

This clonotype has just a few counts. The chain couples TRBV11-2 to TRBJ2-4; the match to TRBD2 covers 11 bases. Looked up from germline, CDR1 is SGHAT and CDR2 is FQNNGV. The CDR3 is 14 amino acids. V dropped 5 bases and J dropped 6; count of bases not matched to a gene: 3. CDR3 region: CASSPSGRRNIQYF. CDR3 DNA sequence: TGTGCCAGCAGCCCTAGCGGGAGGCGAAACATTCAGTACTTC.

This clonotype was counted between two and nine times. The chain links TRBV20-1 to TRBJ2-5; D is unresolved. Trimming shortened V by 0 bases and J by 1 base, and 12 bases separated the two germline ends. The CDR3 loop spans 15 amino acids. Germline-derived CDR1 and CDR2 are DFQATT and SNEGSKA (reference sequence). In nucleotides, the CDR3 is TGCAGTGCTAGAGACGGGCCATACCTCCAAGAGACCCAGTACTTC. It translates to CSARDGPYLQETQYF.

At least ten counts were recorded for this clonotype. The chain recombines TRBV5-6 with TRBJ2-3; D might be TRBD1 (6 bases). From germline, CDR1 is SGHDT and CDR2 YYEEEE. CDR3 length: 15 amino acids. The germline V and J ends were trimmed by 1 base and 6 bases, with 15 bases remaining between them. Here the CDR3 DNA reads TGTGCCAGCAGCTTGTTTCACAGGGCATTGGATACGCAGTATTTT. Amino acids: CASSLFHRALDTQYF. Full variable domain (rest looked up from reference TRBV5-6 and TRBJ2-3): DAGVTQSPTHLIKTRGQQVTLRCSPKSGHDTVSWYQQALGQGPQFIFQYYEEEERQRGNFPDRFSGHQFPNYSSELNVNALLLGDSALYLCASSLFHRALDTQYFGPGTRLTVL.

At least ten counts were recorded for this clonotype. This chain links TRBV12-5 with TRBJ2-5, with 8 bases lining up with TRBD2. The V gene's germline CDR1 is LGHNT and CDR2 FRNRAP. The V segment lost 0 bases and the J segment 5 bases; nucleotides outside the gene matches: 11. The CDR3 contains 17 residues. CDR3 amino acids: CASGLVLTSGRGETQYF. CDR3 coding DNA: TGTGCTAGTGGTTTGGTACTCACGAGCGGGAGAGGGGAGACCCAGTACTTC.

This clonotype was counted at least ten times. The chain couples TRBV27 to TRBJ2-5, with a tentative D call TRBD2 (5 bases). Germline assignment: CDR1 MNHEY and CDR2 SMNVEV (reference sequence). The CDR3 loop spans 15 amino acids. V dropped 3 bases and J dropped 2 bases, with 13 bases sitting between them. The CDR3 DNA reads as TGTGCCAGCAGTTTCGACCGACGGAGGCAAGAGACCCAGTACTTC. It yields the protein CASSFDRRRQETQYF.